Listed below are T cell receptor beta chains from one sample, sequenced in a study of CD8+CD57+ T cells in acquired aplastic anemia. Using its own MiXCR run on the reads, TCRdb lists one record per CDR3 protein. The sample records 260,000 or so distinct CDR3 sequences, 45% to 50% being singletons. Material: sorted CD4+, CD8+, or CD8+CD57+ T cells (not recorded which) from PBMCs. These receptors were collected from a human donor with aplastic anemia. The CDR3 runs from the conserved cysteine through the conserved F or W. A D gene is named only where the DNA matches it firmly. Rows may omit the clone size; those that give it use once, few, many or a size class.

abundance: .
v_gene: TRBV9
j_gene: TRBJ2-7
d_gene: .
CDR3aa: CASSVGDEQYF
CDR3nt: TGTGCCAGCAGCGTAGGCGACGAGCAGTACTTC

abundance: .
v_gene: TRBV7-2
j_gene: TRBJ1-2
d_gene: TRBD1
CDR3aa: CASSSSGTGLYGYTF
CDR3nt: TGTGCCAGCAGCTCATCCGGGACAGGCCTCTATGGCTACACCTTC

abundance: .
v_gene: TRBV12-3/TRBV12-4
j_gene: TRBJ2-7
d_gene: TRBD2
CDR3aa: CASRLSGSSYEQYF
CDR3nt: TGTGCCAGCAGACTGAGCGGGAGCTCCTACGAGCAGTACTTC

abundance: .
v_gene: TRBV7-9
j_gene: TRBJ2-7
d_gene: .
CDR3aa: CASSLSRAFGEQYF
CDR3nt: TGTGCCAGCAGCTTGTCCAGGGCTTTTGGGGAGCAGTACTTC

abundance: many
v_gene: TRBV20-1
j_gene: TRBJ2-7
d_gene: TRBD2
CDR3aa: CSARAGGAGEQYF
CDR3nt: TGCAGTGCTAGGGCGGGAGGGGCCGGGGAGCAGTACTTC

abundance: many
v_gene: TRBV20-1
j_gene: TRBJ2-7
d_gene: .
CDR3aa: CSARDLGNPYEQYF
CDR3nt: TGCAGTGCTAGGGACTTAGGGAACCCATACGAGCAGTACTTC

abundance: .
v_gene: TRBV27
j_gene: TRBJ2-3
d_gene: TRBD1
CDR3aa: CASSSYRGEGTDTQYF
CDR3nt: TGTGCCAGCAGTTCGTACAGGGGTGAAGGCACAGATACGCAGTATTTT

abundance: many
v_gene: TRBV30
j_gene: TRBJ2-7
d_gene: .
CDR3aa: CAWAGANEQYF
CDR3nt: TGTGCCTGGGCGGGGGCGAACGAGCAGTACTTC

abundance: .
v_gene: TRBV7-9
j_gene: TRBJ2-4
d_gene: .
CDR3aa: CASSTHLSAEEPLAKNIQYF
CDR3nt: TGTGCCAGCAGCACCCACCTTTCAGCGGAAGAACCCCTAGCCAAAAACATTCAGTACTTC

abundance: many
v_gene: TRBV7-2
j_gene: TRBJ2-7
d_gene: TRBD1
CDR3aa: CASSSKDRAHEQYF
CDR3nt: TGTGCCAGCAGCTCAAAGGACAGGGCCCACGAGCAGTACTTC

abundance: few
v_gene: TRBV27
j_gene: TRBJ2-7
d_gene: TRBD1
CDR3aa: CASSSLTGASYYEQYF
CDR3nt: TGTGCCAGCAGTTCCCTGACAGGGGCCTCGTATTACGAGCAGTACTTC

abundance: many
v_gene: TRBV7-3
j_gene: TRBJ2-3
d_gene: .
CDR3aa: CASSLIGGSRSTDTQYF
CDR3nt: TGTGCCAGCAGCTTAATAGGTGGGAGTCGGAGCACAGATACGCAGTATTTT

abundance: .
v_gene: TRBV30
j_gene: TRBJ2-5
d_gene: .
CDR3aa: CAWSEDLTETQYF
CDR3nt: TGTGCCTGGAGTGAGGACCTCACGGAAACCCAGTACTTC

abundance: many
v_gene: TRBV6-4
j_gene: TRBJ1-4
d_gene: .
CDR3aa: CASSDGGENEKLFF
CDR3nt: TGTGCCAGCAGTGACGGGGGCGAGAATGAAAAACTGTTTTTT

abundance: .
v_gene: TRBV20-1
j_gene: TRBJ2-1
d_gene: .
CDR3aa: CSARQGREQFF
CDR3nt: TGCAGTGCTAGGCAGGGAAGGGAGCAGTTCTTC

abundance: many
v_gene: TRBV7-9
j_gene: TRBJ2-4
d_gene: TRBD1
CDR3aa: CASSWGGDREYF
CDR3nt: TGTGCCAGCAGCTGGGGGGGGGACAGGGAGTACTTC

abundance: many
v_gene: TRBV4-3
j_gene: TRBJ2-7
d_gene: TRBD1
CDR3aa: CASSDGTGGSYEQYF
CDR3nt: TGCGCCAGCAGCGACGGGACAGGGGGTTCCTACGAGCAGTACTTC

abundance: .
v_gene: TRBV30
j_gene: TRBJ1-2
d_gene: .
CDR3aa: CAWKDMEGPGYTF
CDR3nt: TGTGCCTGGAAAGACATGGAAGGACCTGGCTACACCTTC

abundance: .
v_gene: TRBV7-2
j_gene: TRBJ1-2
d_gene: .
CDR3aa: CASSSGWEGYGYTF
CDR3nt: TGTGCCAGCAGCTCGGGATGGGAAGGCTATGGCTACACCTTC

abundance: .
v_gene: TRBV20-1
j_gene: TRBJ2-3
d_gene: .
CDR3aa: CSARSGQSFNTQYF
CDR3nt: TGCAGTGCTAGATCAGGACAATCGTTCAATACGCAGTATTTT

abundance: .
v_gene: TRBV20-1
j_gene: TRBJ1-6
d_gene: .
CDR3aa: CSARDFRGNSPLHF
CDR3nt: TGCAGTGCTAGAGATTTCCGGGGTAATTCACCCCTCCACTTT

abundance: .
v_gene: TRBV12-3/TRBV12-4
j_gene: TRBJ1-4
d_gene: .
CDR3aa: CASSPHMSEQYFGEKLFF
CDR3nt: .

abundance: few
v_gene: TRBV30
j_gene: TRBJ2-1
d_gene: TRBD2
CDR3aa: CAWTSGYNEQFF
CDR3nt: TGTGCCTGGACTAGCGGATACAATGAGCAGTTCTTC

abundance: few
v_gene: TRBV20-1
j_gene: TRBJ1-2
d_gene: .
CDR3aa: CSAREPGGLIYGYTF
CDR3nt: TGCAGTGCTAGAGAGCCGGGGGGGCTAATCTATGGCTACACCTTC

abundance: .
v_gene: TRBV11-2
j_gene: TRBJ2-7
d_gene: TRBD2
CDR3aa: CASSLVGTSGGPSPSYEQYF
CDR3nt: TGTGCCAGCAGCTTAGTTGGGACTAGCGGGGGGCCGTCACCTTCCTACGAGCAGTACTTC

abundance: .
v_gene: TRBV15
j_gene: TRBJ2-3
d_gene: .
CDR3aa: CATRGPRTDTQYF
CDR3nt: TGTGCCACCCGAGGACCTCGCACAGATACGCAGTATTTT

abundance: many
v_gene: TRBV7-9
j_gene: TRBJ1-1
d_gene: .
CDR3aa: CASSLTGPNTEAFF
CDR3nt: TGTGCCAGCAGCCTGACAGGCCCGAACACTGAAGCTTTCTTT

abundance: few
v_gene: TRBV6-1
j_gene: TRBJ2-1
d_gene: .
CDR3aa: CASATVSYNEQFF
CDR3nt: TGTGCCAGCGCGACAGTATCCTACAATGAGCAGTTCTTC

abundance: .
v_gene: TRBV20-1
j_gene: TRBJ1-5
d_gene: .
CDR3aa: CSARGGGGDQPQHF
CDR3nt: TGCAGTGCTAGAGGGGGGGGCGGGGATCAGCCCCAGCATTTT

abundance: many
v_gene: TRBV20-1
j_gene: TRBJ2-1
d_gene: .
CDR3aa: CSARDLDRYNEQFF
CDR3nt: TGCAGTGCTAGAGATCTTGACAGATACAATGAGCAGTTCTTC

abundance: many
v_gene: TRBV20-1
j_gene: TRBJ2-3
d_gene: TRBD2
CDR3aa: CSAISGRGPDTQYF
CDR3nt: TGCAGTGCTATTAGCGGGAGAGGCCCAGATACGCAGTATTTT

abundance: many
v_gene: TRBV13
j_gene: TRBJ2-7
d_gene: TRBD1
CDR3aa: CASSSRTGGYEQYF
CDR3nt: TGTGCCAGCAGCTCCCGGACAGGGGGGTACGAGCAGTACTTC

abundance: many
v_gene: TRBV19
j_gene: TRBJ1-6
d_gene: .
CDR3aa: CASSIQGMGSSPLHF
CDR3nt: TGTGCCAGTAGTATACAGGGTATGGGTAGTTCACCCCTCCACTTT

abundance: .
v_gene: TRBV7-9
j_gene: TRBJ2-3
d_gene: TRBD2
CDR3aa: CASSQTSGGASTDTQYF
CDR3nt: TGTGCCAGCAGCCAAACTAGCGGGGGGGCTAGCACAGATACGCAGTATTTT

abundance: .
v_gene: TRBV20-1
j_gene: TRBJ2-7
d_gene: TRBD2
CDR3aa: CSASSTTSGVLYEQYF
CDR3nt: TGCAGTGCCAGCAGCACGACTAGCGGGGTCCTCTACGAGCAGTACTTC

abundance: .
v_gene: TRBV6-1
j_gene: TRBJ2-7
d_gene: .
CDR3aa: CASSEDSGSYEQYF
CDR3nt: TGTGCCAGCAGTGAAGACAGCGGCTCCTACGAGCAGTACTTC

abundance: many
v_gene: TRBV7-3
j_gene: TRBJ2-1
d_gene: .
CDR3aa: CASSLYRAYEQFF
CDR3nt: TGTGCCAGCAGCTTATACAGGGCGTATGAGCAGTTCTTC

abundance: few
v_gene: TRBV7-3
j_gene: TRBJ2-3
d_gene: .
CDR3aa: CASTSPFRGHGDTQYF
CDR3nt: TGTGCCAGCACCTCGCCGTTCCGGGGGCACGGAGATACGCAGTATTTT

abundance: many
v_gene: TRBV20-1
j_gene: TRBJ1-2
d_gene: TRBD1
CDR3aa: CSARDIRQGYYGYTF
CDR3nt: TGCAGTGCTAGAGATATAAGACAGGGGTACTATGGCTACACCTTC

abundance: once
v_gene: TRBV29-1
j_gene: TRBJ2-2
d_gene: .
CDR3aa: CSVALVTANTGELFF
CDR3nt: TGCAGCGTTGCACTCGTGACAGCGAACACCGGGGAGCTGTTCTTT

abundance: many
v_gene: TRBV2
j_gene: TRBJ2-7
d_gene: .
CDR3aa: CASSEALAHEQYF
CDR3nt: TGTGCCAGCAGTGAAGCTCTAGCCCACGAGCAGTACTTC

abundance: .
v_gene: TRBV5-6
j_gene: TRBJ1-1
d_gene: TRBD1
CDR3aa: CASSFQGANTEAFF
CDR3nt: TGTGCCAGCAGCTTCCAGGGGGCGAACACTGAAGCTTTCTTT

abundance: many
v_gene: TRBV7-9
j_gene: TRBJ2-5
d_gene: .
CDR3aa: CASSLGRQETQYF
CDR3nt: TGTGCCAGCAGCTTAGGGCGTCAAGAGACCCAGTACTTC

abundance: .
v_gene: TRBV29-1
j_gene: TRBJ2-3
d_gene: TRBD1
CDR3aa: CSVEGQGRTDTQYF
CDR3nt: TGCAGCGTTGAAGGACAGGGGAGGACAGATACGCAGTATTTT

abundance: many
v_gene: TRBV12-3/TRBV12-4
j_gene: TRBJ2-5
d_gene: .
CDR3aa: CASSLTGLQETQYF
CDR3nt: TGTGCCAGCAGCCTTACAGGTCTCCAAGAGACCCAGTACTTC

abundance: many
v_gene: TRBV15
j_gene: TRBJ1-4
d_gene: .
CDR3aa: CATSRGVESNEKLFF
CDR3nt: TGTGCCACCAGCAGAGGGGTAGAGAGTAATGAAAAACTGTTTTTT

abundance: many
v_gene: TRBV19
j_gene: TRBJ2-7
d_gene: .
CDR3aa: CASSMSQARSYEQYF
CDR3nt: TGTGCCAGTAGTATGAGCCAGGCACGCTCCTACGAGCAGTACTTC

abundance: many
v_gene: TRBV12-3/TRBV12-4
j_gene: TRBJ2-3
d_gene: TRBD2
CDR3aa: CASSLGRGVDTQYF
CDR3nt: TGTGCCAGCAGTTTAGGGCGGGGGGTTGATACGCAGTATTTT

abundance: many
v_gene: TRBV6-1
j_gene: TRBJ2-3
d_gene: TRBD1
CDR3aa: CASSERQGWDTQYF
CDR3nt: TGTGCCAGCAGTGAAAGACAGGGATGGGATACGCAGTATTTT

abundance: .
v_gene: TRBV6-1
j_gene: TRBJ1-5
d_gene: .
CDR3aa: CARGGARAKSNQPQHF
CDR3nt: TGTGCCAGGGGGGGGGCTAGGGCGAAAAGCAATCAGCCCCAGCATTTT

abundance: .
v_gene: TRBV7-3
j_gene: TRBJ2-1
d_gene: TRBD2
CDR3aa: CASSSLAGGNNEQFF
CDR3nt: TGTGCCAGCAGCTCACTAGCGGGGGGCAACAATGAGCAGTTCTTC

abundance: .
v_gene: TRBV2
j_gene: TRBJ2-5
d_gene: TRBD2
CDR3aa: CASSGVAGGQETQYF
CDR3nt: TGTGCCAGCAGTGGCGTGGCGGGGGGGCAAGAGACCCAGTACTTC

abundance: many
v_gene: TRBV7-9
j_gene: TRBJ1-1
d_gene: TRBD1
CDR3aa: CASSFVDRVNTEAFF
CDR3nt: TGTGCCAGCAGCTTTGTGGACAGGGTGAACACTGAAGCTTTCTTT

abundance: .
v_gene: TRBV15
j_gene: TRBJ2-6
d_gene: TRBD2
CDR3aa: CATSREGGDGANVLTF
CDR3nt: TGTGCCACCAGCAGGGAGGGAGGGGATGGGGCCAACGTCCTGACTTTC

abundance: .
v_gene: TRBV7-2
j_gene: TRBJ1-6
d_gene: .
CDR3aa: CASSCPLHF
CDR3nt: TGTGCCAGCAGCTGCCCCCTCCACTTT

abundance: few
v_gene: TRBV4-2
j_gene: TRBJ2-7
d_gene: .
CDR3aa: CASSQDFAGPTYEQYF
CDR3nt: TGTGCCAGCAGCCAAGATTTTGCGGGGCCTACCTACGAGCAGTACTTC

abundance: .
v_gene: TRBV4-2
j_gene: TRBJ2-7
d_gene: .
CDR3aa: CASSQEFGTSSDEQYF
CDR3nt: TGTGCCAGCAGCCAAGAATTCGGGACCTCGTCCGACGAGCAGTACTTC

abundance: many
v_gene: TRBV10-3
j_gene: TRBJ2-7
d_gene: .
CDR3aa: CATFSGDTSYEQYF
CDR3nt: TGTGCCACTTTCAGCGGGGACACCTCCTACGAGCAGTACTTC

abundance: once
v_gene: TRBV7-3
j_gene: TRBJ2-2
d_gene: TRBD2
CDR3aa: CASNPIAGANTGELFF
CDR3nt: TGTGCCAGCAACCCAATAGCGGGGGCGAACACCGGGGAGCTGTTTTTT